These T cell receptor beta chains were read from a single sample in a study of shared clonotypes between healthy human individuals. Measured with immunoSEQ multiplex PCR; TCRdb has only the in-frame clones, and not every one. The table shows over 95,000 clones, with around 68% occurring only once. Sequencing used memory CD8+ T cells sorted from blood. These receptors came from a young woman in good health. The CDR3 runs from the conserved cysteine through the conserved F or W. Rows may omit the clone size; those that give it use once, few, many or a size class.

CDR3aa: CASSLRSPQGAANYGYTF; abundance: NA; v_gene: TRBV28
CDR3aa: CASLNTDTSSYEQYF; abundance: few; v_gene: TRBV7-9
CDR3aa: CASSLDRETWETQYF; abundance: once; v_gene: TRBV11-2
CDR3aa: CASRDSGEIAYYGYTF; abundance: medium-sized; v_gene: TRBV2
CDR3aa: CASRIPSGRFNEQFF; abundance: NA; v_gene: TRBV27
CDR3aa: CASSPRTSDSGNTIYF; abundance: NA; v_gene: TRBV7-9
CDR3aa: CASSLTATLWGEQYF; abundance: few; v_gene: TRBV5-1
CDR3aa: CASSNLAGGDNEQFF; abundance: NA; v_gene: TRBV4-1
CDR3aa: CSVGSNYGYTF; abundance: few; v_gene: TRBV29-1
CDR3aa: CASSYSQGGRGELFF; abundance: NA; v_gene: TRBV6-6
CDR3aa: CASSPWTSGSTSETQYF; abundance: NA; v_gene: TRBV28
CDR3aa: CASNVSQEAGIDQPQHF; abundance: NA; v_gene: TRBV7-6
CDR3aa: CASRSGTGFEQYF; abundance: NA; v_gene: TRBV6-6
CDR3aa: CASSSLGGGNYGYTF; abundance: NA; v_gene: TRBV28
CDR3aa: CASSGEKLFF; abundance: once; v_gene: TRBV25-1
CDR3aa: CASSYTTDTQYF; abundance: NA; v_gene: TRBV6-6
CDR3aa: CASSLGSSYNEQFF; abundance: NA; v_gene: TRBV19
CDR3aa: CASSLSGRWVRKYSNQPQHF; abundance: NA; v_gene: TRBV21-1
CDR3aa: CASIKEYAGDEQFF; abundance: few; v_gene: TRBV27
CDR3aa: CASSPPAGGMDNEQFF; abundance: few; v_gene: TRBV5-1
CDR3aa: CATLGQFEGYTF; abundance: NA; v_gene: TRBV10-3
CDR3aa: CASSLDRVSYNEQFF; abundance: NA; v_gene: TRBV5-1
CDR3aa: CASAPERRDPSYEQYF; abundance: once; v_gene: TRBV27